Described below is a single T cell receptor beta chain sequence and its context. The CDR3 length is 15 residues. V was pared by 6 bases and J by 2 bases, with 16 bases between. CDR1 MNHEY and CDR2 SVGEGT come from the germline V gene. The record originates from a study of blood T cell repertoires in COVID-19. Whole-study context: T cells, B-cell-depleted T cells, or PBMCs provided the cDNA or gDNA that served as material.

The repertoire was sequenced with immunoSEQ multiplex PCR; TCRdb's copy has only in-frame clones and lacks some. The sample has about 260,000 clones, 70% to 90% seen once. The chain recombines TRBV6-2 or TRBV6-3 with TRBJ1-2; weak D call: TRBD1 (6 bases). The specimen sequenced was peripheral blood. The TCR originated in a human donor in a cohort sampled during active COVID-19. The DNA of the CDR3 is TGTGCCAGCAGCAAACCGACGACAGGCAACTATGGCTACACCTTC. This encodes CASSKPTTGNYGYTF.